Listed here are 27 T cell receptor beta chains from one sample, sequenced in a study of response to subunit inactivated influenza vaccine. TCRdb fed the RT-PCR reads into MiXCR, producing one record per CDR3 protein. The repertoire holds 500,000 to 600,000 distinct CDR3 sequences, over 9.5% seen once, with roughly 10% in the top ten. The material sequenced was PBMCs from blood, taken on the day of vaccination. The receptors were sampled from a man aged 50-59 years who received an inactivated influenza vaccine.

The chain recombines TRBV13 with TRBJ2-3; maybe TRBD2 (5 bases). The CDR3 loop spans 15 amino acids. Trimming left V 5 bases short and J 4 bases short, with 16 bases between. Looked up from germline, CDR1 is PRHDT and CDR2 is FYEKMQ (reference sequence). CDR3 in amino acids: CASSPERGNPDTQYF. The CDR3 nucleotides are TGTGCCAGCAGCCCCGAGCGAGGGAACCCAGATACGCAGTATTTT.

CDR3 region: CAISTGFGVEQYF. CDR3 nucleotide sequence: TGTGCCATCAGTACAGGGTTTGGCGTCGAGCAGTACTTC. This rearrangement joins TRBV10-3 to TRBJ2-7; possibly TRBD1 for D (6 bases). CDR3 length equals 13 residues. Trimming took 5 bases from V and 6 from J, leaving 14 bases between them. CDR1 is ENHRY and CDR2 is SYGVKD in the germline V gene.

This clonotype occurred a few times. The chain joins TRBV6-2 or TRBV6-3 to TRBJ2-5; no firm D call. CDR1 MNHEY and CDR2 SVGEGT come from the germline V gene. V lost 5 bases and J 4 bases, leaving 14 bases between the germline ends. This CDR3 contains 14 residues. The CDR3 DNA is TGTGCCAGCAGTCCGCCCCGCGCGCTAGAGACCCAGTACTTC. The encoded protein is CASSPPRALETQYF.

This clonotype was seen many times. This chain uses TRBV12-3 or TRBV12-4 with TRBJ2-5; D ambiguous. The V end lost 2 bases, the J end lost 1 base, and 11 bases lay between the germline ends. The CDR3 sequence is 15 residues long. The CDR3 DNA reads TGTGCCAGCAGTTTACTGGTGACGACCCAAGAGACCCAGTACTTC. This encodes CASSLLVTTQETQYF.

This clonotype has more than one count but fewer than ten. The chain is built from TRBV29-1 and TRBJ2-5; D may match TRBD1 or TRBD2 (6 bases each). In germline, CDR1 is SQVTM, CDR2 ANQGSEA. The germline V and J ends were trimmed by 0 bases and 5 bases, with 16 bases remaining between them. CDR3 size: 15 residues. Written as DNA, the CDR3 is TGCAGCGTTGAAGATCTTCCGGGGGCTGAGGAGACCCAGTACTTC. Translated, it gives CSVEDLPGAEETQYF.

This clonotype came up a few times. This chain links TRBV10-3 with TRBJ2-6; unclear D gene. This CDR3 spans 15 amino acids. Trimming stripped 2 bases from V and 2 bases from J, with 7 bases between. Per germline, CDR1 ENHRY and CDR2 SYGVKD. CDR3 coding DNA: TGTGCCATCAGTGAGGCAGTGGCTGGGGCCAACGTCCTGACTTTC. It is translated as CAISEAVAGANVLTF.

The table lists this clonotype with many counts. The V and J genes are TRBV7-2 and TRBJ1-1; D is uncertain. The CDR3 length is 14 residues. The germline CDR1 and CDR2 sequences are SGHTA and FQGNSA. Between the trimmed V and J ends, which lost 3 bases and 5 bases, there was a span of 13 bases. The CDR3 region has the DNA TGTGCCAGCAGCTTGCGTCAGAGGGAGACTGAAGCTTTCTTT. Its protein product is CASSLRQRETEAFF.

CDR3 in amino acids: CASSDRTGELFF. DNA for the CDR3: TGTGCCAGTTCCGACAGGACCGGGGAGCTGTTTTTT. The V gene is TRBV5-6, the J gene TRBJ2-2; a weak D match, TRBD1 (6 bases). V was clipped by 8 bases and J by 5 bases, with 10 bases between them. CDR3 length: 12 residues. Looked up from germline, CDR1 is SGHDT and CDR2 is YYEEEE.

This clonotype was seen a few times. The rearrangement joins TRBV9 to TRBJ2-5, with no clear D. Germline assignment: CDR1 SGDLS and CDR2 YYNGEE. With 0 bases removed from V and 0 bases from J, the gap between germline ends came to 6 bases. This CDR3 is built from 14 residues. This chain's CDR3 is CASSVGTDQETQYF. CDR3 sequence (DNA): TGTGCCAGCAGCGTAGGCACAGACCAAGAGACCCAGTACTTC.

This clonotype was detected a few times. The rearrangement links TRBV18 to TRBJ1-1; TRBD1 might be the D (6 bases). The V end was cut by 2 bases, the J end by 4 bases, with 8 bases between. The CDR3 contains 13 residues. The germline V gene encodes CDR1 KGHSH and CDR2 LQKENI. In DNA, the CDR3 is TGTGCCAGCTCACCAGGACAGCTCACTGAAGCTTTCTTT. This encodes CASSPGQLTEAFF.

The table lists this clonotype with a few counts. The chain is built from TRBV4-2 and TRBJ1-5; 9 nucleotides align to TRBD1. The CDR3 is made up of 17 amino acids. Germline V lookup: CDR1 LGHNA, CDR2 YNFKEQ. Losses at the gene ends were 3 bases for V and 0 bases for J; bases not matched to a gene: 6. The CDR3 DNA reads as TGTGCCAGCAGCCAGGCTCGGACAGGGGATAGCAATCAGCCCCAGCATTTT. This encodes CASSQARTGDSNQPQHF.

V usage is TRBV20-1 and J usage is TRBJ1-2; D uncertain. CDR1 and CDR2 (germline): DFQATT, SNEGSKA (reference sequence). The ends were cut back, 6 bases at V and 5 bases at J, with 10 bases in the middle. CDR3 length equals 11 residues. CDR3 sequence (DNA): TGCAGTGCAACCCGGGGTTATGGCTACACCTTC. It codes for CSATRGYGYTF.

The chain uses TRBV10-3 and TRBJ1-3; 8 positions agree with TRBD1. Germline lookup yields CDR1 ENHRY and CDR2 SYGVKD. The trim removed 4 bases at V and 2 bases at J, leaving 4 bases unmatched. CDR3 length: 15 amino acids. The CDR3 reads CAISGSTGAGNTIYF. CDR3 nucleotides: TGTGCCATCAGTGGATCGACAGGGGCTGGAAACACCATATATTTT.

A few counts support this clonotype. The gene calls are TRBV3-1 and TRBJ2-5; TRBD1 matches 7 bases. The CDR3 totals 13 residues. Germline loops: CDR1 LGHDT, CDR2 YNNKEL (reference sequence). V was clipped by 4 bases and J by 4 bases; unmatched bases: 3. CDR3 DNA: TGTGCCAGCAGCCGAGGGGGCCGAGAGACCCAGTACTTC. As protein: CASSRGGRETQYF.

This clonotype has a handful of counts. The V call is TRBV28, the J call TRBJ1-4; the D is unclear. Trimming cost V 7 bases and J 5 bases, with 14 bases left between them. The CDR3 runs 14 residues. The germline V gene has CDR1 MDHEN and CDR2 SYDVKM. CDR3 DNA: TGTGCCAGCACCGATAGAGGAAAGAATGAAAAACTGTTTTTT. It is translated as CASTDRGKNEKLFF.

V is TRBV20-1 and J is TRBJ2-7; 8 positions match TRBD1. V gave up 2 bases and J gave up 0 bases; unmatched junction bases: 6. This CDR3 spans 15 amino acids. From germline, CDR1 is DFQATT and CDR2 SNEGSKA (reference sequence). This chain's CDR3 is CSARRTGMSSYEQYF. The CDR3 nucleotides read TGCAGTGCTAGAAGGACAGGGATGAGCTCCTACGAGCAGTACTTC.

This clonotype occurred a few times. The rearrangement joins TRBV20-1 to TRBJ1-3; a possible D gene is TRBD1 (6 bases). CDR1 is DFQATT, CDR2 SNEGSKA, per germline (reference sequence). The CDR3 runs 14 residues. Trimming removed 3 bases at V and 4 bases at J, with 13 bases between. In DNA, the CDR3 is TGCAGTGCTAGTTGGGGGGGCTCGGGAAACACCATATATTTT. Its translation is CSASWGGSGNTIYF.

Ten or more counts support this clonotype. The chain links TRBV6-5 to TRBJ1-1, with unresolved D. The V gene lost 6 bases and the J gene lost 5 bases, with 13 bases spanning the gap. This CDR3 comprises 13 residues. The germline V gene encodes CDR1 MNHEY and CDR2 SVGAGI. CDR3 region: CASSLGPRTEAFF. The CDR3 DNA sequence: TGTGCCAGCAGCTTAGGACCTCGAACTGAAGCTTTCTTT.

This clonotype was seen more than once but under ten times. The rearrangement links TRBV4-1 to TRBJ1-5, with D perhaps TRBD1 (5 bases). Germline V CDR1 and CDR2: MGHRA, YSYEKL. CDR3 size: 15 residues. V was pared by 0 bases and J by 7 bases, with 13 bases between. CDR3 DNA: TGCGCCAGCAGCCAAGATCCAGGGACGAGGCAGCCCCAGCATTTT. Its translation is CASSQDPGTRQPQHF.

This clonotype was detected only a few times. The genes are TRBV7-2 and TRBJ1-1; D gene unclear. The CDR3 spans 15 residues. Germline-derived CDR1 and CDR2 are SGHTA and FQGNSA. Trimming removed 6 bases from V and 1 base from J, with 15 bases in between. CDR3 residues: CASRYSAQTNTEAFF. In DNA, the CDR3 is TGTGCCAGCAGATATAGCGCACAAACGAACACTGAAGCTTTCTTT.

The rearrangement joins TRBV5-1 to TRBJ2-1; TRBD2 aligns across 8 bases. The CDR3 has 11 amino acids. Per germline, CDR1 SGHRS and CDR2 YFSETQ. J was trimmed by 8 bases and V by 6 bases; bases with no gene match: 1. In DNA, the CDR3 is TGCGCCAGCAAGCGGGAGTATGAGCAGTTCTTC. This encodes CASKREYEQFF.

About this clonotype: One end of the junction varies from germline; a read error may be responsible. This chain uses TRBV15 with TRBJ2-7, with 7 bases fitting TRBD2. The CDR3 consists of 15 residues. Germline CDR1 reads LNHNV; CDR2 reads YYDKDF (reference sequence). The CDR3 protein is CATSPGLGGGIELYF. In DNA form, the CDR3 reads TGTGCCACCAGTCCTGGATTGGGGGGGGGTATCGAGCTGTACTTC.

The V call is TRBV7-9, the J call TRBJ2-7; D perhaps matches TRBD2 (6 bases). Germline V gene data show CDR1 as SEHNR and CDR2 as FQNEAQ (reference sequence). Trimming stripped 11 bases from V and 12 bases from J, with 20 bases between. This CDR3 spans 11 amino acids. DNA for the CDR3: TGTGCCTGCTGGGAGGATGGCAGGACGTACTTC. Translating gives CACWEDGRTYF.

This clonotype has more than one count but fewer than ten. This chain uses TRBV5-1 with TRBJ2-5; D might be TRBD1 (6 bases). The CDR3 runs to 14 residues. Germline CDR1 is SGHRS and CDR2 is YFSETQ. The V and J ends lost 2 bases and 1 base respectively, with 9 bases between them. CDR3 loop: CASSFGRGQETQYF. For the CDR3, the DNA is TGCGCCAGCAGCTTCGGCAGGGGCCAAGAGACCCAGTACTTC.

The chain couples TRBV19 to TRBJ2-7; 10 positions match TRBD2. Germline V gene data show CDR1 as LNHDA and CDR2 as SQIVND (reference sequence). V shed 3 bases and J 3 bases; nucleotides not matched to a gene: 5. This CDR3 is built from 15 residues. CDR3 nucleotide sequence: TGTGCCAGTAGTATCGGACTAGCGGAACTCTACGAGCAGTACTTC. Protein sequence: CASSIGLAELYEQYF.

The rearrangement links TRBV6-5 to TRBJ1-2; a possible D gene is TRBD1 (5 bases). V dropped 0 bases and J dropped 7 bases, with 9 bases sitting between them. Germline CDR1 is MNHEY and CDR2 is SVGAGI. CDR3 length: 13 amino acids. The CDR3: CASSYSRGGGYTF. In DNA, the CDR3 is TGTGCCAGCAGTTACTCGAGGGGCGGTGGCTACACCTTC.

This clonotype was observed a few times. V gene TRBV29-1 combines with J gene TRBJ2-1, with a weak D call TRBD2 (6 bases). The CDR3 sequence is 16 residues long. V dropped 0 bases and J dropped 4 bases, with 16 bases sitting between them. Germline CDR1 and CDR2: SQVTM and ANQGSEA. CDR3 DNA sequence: TGCAGCGTTGAAGAAGGTTGGGAGGACCCGTACAATGAGCAGTTCTTC. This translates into CSVEEGWEDPYNEQFF.